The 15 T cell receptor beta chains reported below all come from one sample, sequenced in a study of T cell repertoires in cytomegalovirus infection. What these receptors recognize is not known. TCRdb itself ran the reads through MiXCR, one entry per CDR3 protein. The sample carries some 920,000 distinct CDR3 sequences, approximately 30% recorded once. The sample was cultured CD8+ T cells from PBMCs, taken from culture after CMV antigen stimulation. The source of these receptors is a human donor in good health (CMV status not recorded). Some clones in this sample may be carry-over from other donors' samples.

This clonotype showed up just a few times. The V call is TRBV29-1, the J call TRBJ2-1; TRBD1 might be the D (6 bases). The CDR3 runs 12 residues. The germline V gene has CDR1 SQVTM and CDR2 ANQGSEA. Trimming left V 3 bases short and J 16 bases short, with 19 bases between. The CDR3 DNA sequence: TGCAGCGTTGACAGGGGACCGCCGATGAGCTTCTTC. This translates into CSVDRGPPMSFF.

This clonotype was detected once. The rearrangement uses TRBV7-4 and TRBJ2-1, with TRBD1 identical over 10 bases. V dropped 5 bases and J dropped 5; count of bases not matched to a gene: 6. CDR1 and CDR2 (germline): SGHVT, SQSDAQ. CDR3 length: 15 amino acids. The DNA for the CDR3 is TGTGCCAGCAGCCCCCGACAGGGGGCTCACAATGAGCAGTTCTTC. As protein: CASSPRQGAHNEQFF.

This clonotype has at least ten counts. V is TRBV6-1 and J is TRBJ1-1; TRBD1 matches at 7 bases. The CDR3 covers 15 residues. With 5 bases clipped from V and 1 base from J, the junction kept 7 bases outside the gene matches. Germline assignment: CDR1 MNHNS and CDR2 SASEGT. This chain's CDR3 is CASSSTGQWNTEAFF. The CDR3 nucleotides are TGTGCCAGCAGTTCCACGGGACAGTGGAACACTGAAGCTTTCTTT.

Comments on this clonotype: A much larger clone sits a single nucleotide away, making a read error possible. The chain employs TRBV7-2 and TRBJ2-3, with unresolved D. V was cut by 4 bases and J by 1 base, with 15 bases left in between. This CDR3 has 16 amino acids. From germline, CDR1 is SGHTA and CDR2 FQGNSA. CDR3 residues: CASSSPRNRRTDTQYF. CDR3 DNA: TGTGCCAGCAGCTCACCCCGGAACCGTCGCACAGATACGCAGTATTTT.

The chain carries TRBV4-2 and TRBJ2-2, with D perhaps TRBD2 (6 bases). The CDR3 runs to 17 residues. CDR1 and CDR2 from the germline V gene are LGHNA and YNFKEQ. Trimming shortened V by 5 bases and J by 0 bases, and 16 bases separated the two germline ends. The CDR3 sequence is CASSYLPGVPNTGELFF. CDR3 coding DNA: TGTGCCAGCAGCTACCTCCCGGGGGTCCCGAACACCGGGGAGCTGTTTTTT.

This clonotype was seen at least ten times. CDR3 bases: TGTGCCAGCAGTAGCCGGTGGCCCTACGAGCAGTACGTC. Translated, it gives CASSSRWPYEQYV. The chain recombines TRBV6-1 with TRBJ2-7; D is ambiguous. This CDR3 region has 13 residues. Trimming removed 5 bases from V and 2 bases from J, with 10 bases in between. CDR1 MNHNS and CDR2 SASEGT come from the germline V gene.

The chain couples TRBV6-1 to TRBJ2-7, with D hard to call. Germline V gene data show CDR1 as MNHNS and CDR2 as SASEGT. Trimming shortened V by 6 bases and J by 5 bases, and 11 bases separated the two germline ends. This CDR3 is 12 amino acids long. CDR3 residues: CASRNLMDEQYV. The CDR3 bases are TGTGCCAGCAGGAACCTCATGGACGAGCAGTACGTC.

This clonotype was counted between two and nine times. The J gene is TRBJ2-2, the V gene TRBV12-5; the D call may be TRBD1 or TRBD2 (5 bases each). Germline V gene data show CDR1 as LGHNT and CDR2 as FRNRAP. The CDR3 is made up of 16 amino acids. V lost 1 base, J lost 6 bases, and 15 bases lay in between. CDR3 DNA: TGTGCTAGTGGTTTGGCCGTCAGCAGGGAGTCCGGGGAGCTGTTTTTT. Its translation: CASGLAVSRESGELFF.

The CDR3 nucleotides are TGTGCCAGTATTAGCCTCGCCCCCGGAGATACGCAGTATTTT. Protein sequence: CASISLAPGDTQYF. This chain joins TRBV19 and TRBJ2-3; D remains unclear. The germline V and J ends were trimmed by 7 bases and 5 bases, with 16 bases remaining between them. The CDR3 totals 14 residues. CDR1 is LNHDA and CDR2 is SQIVND in the germline V gene (reference sequence). The full variable domain, its missing parts supplied by reference TRBV19 and TRBJ2-3, is DGGITQSPKYLFRKEGQNVTLSCEQNLNHDAMYWYRQDPGQGLRLIYYSQIVNDFQKGDIAEGYSVSREKKESFPLTVTSAQKNPTAFYLCASISLAPGDTQYFGPGTRLTVL.

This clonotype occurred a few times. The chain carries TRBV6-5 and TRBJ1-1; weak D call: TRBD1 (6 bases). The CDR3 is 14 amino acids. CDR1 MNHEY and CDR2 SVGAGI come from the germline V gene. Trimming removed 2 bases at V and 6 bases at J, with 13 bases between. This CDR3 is CASSYTGGDAEAFF. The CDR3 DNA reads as TGTGCCAGCAGTTACACGGGGGGCGACGCTGAAGCTTTCTTT.

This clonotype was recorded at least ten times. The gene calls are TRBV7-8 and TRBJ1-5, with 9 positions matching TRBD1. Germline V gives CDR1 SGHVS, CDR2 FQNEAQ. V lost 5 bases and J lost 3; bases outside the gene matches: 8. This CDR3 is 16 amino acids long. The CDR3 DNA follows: TGTGCCAGCAGCCTCACGACAGGGGGTTCCAATCAGCCCCAGCATTTT. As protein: CASSLTTGGSNQPQHF.

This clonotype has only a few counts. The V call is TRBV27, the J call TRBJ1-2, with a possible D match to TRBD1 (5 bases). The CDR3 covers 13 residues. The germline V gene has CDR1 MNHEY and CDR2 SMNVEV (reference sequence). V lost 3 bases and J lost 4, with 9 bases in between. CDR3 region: CASSFGARYGYTF. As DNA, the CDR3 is TGTGCCAGCAGTTTTGGGGCGCGCTATGGCTACACCTTC.

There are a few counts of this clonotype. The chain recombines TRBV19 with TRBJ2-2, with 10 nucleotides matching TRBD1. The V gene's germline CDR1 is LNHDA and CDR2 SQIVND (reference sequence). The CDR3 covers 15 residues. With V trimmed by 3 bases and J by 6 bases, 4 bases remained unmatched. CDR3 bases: TGTGCCAGTAGTATCAGGACAGGGGGTCCCGGGGAGCTGTTTTTT. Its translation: CASSIRTGGPGELFF.

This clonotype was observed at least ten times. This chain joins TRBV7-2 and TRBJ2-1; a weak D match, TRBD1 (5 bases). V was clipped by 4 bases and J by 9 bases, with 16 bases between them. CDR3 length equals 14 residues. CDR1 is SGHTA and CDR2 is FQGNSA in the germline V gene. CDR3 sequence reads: CASSSGPYQGEQFF. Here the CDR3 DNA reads TGTGCCAGCAGCTCCGGGCCCTACCAGGGTGAGCAGTTCTTC.

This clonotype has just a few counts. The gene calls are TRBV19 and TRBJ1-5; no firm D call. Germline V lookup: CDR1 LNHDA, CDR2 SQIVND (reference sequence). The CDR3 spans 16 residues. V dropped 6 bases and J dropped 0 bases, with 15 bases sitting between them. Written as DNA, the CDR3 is TGTGCCAGTAGATCAAAAGGGAGTTATAGCAATCAGCCCCAGCATTTT. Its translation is CASRSKGSYSNQPQHF.